Sequencing of this T cell receptor beta chain was carried out in a study of shared clonotypes between healthy human individuals. Turning to this clone: Antigen: not known.

The CD4+ fraction was divided into a CD45RA+ naive subset and a CD45RA-negative memory subset. It was across several immunoSEQ plates that each subset's genomic DNA was evenly split. Sequenced by immunoSEQ multiplex PCR; TCRdb stores in-frame clones only, minus some. The sample shows about 1.5 million clones, around 97% of them seen only once. Trimming took off 1 base at V and 0 bases at J, with 20 bases between the two ends. This CDR3 has 19 residues. The germline gives CDR1 KGHSH, CDR2 LQKENI. Overall study findings and caveats: Among non-shared clonotypes, generation probabilities were lower than among those shared by all four donors. The study generally estimated greater richness for naive than memory subsets.

The sequence came from a young man in good health. This chain connects TRBV18 to TRBJ2-3, with D tentatively TRBD2 (5 bases). The specimen was naive CD4+ T cells sorted from blood. Noted subset: CD45RA+ positively selected. CDR3 region: CASSPLPSRSSGSTDTQYF. The CDR3 coding sequence is TGTGCCAGCTCACCACTTCCCAGCCGGTCCAGCGGTAGCACAGATACGCAGTATTTT.